The 10 T cell receptor beta chains below come from one sample, sequenced in a study of shared clonotypes between healthy human individuals. Repertoires were generated with immunoSEQ multiplex PCR, while TCRdb's copy carries only in-frame clones and drops some. Counted here are fewer than 3 million clones, approximately 90% occurring once; the ten biggest clones make up about 0.36%. Sequencing was carried out using naive CD4+ T cells from PBMCs. The subset here: CD45RA+ positively selected. The receptors stem from a man younger than 35 in good health. Some clones in this sample may be carry-over from other donors' samples.

The CDR3, as DNA: TGTGCCAGCAGTTACGGCGAGTCCTACGAGCAGTACTTC. It codes for CASSYGESYEQYF. The chain carries TRBV6-5 and TRBJ2-7; D unclear. Germline V CDR1 and CDR2: MNHEY, SVGAGI. Trimming stripped 2 bases from V and 1 base from J, with 6 bases between. The CDR3 has 13 amino acids.

The rearrangement joins TRBV6-4 to TRBJ2-1; 11 bases line up with TRBD2. V was pared by 4 bases and J by 7 bases, with 9 bases of the junction left unmatched. The germline CDR1 and CDR2 sequences are MRHNA and SNTAGT. This CDR3 contains 16 residues. The CDR3 loop reads CASSVRGTSGGNEQFF. The CDR3 coding sequence is TGTGCCAGCAGTGTAAGGGGGACTAGCGGCGGGAATGAGCAGTTCTTC.

This clone was detected only once. The V gene is TRBV28, the J gene TRBJ1-2, with 8 bases matching TRBD1. Germline values: CDR1 MDHEN, CDR2 SYDVKM. This CDR3 spans 16 amino acids. The junction had 14 bases not matched to a gene; V was cut back by 6 bases and J by 5 bases. The CDR3 DNA reads TGTGCCAGCAGCTCCGGGGCGGCAGGGGGCGATTATGGCTACACCTTC. It yields the protein CASSSGAAGGDYGYTF.

As to this clone: Other nucleotide sequences in the sample specify the same CDR3. The genes are TRBV18 and TRBJ2-7, with 7 bases fitting TRBD1. The CDR3 sequence is 14 residues long. Germline loops: CDR1 KGHSH, CDR2 LQKENI. After removal of 2 bases from V and 0 bases from J, the junction contained 1 base not matched to a gene. CDR3 DNA: TGTGCCAGCTCACCAGGGACAGACTCCTACGAGCAGTACTTC. Residues: CASSPGTDSYEQYF.

The genes are TRBV6-6 and TRBJ2-1, with D perhaps TRBD1 (7 bases). The CDR3 is 16 amino acids. The V gene lost 8 bases and the J gene lost 3 bases, with 20 bases spanning the gap. Germline CDR1 is MNHNY and CDR2 is SVGAGI (reference sequence). The chain's CDR3 is CASRDLGQRVYNEQFF. The CDR3 DNA follows: TGTGCCAGCCGCGACTTGGGACAGCGGGTCTACAATGAGCAGTTCTTC.

The J gene is TRBJ2-5, the V gene TRBV5-5; 8 bases line up with TRBD1. V lost 4 bases and J lost 5; bases outside the gene matches: 7. Germline V gives CDR1 SGHKS, CDR2 YYEKEE (reference sequence). The CDR3 has 14 residues. Here the CDR3 reads CASSEGTGGETQYF. CDR3 nucleotide sequence: TGTGCCAGCAGCGAAGGGACAGGCGGCGAGACCCAGTACTTC.

The V and J genes are TRBV19 and TRBJ2-7, with 12 positions matching TRBD1. This CDR3 has 16 amino acids. The germline gives CDR1 LNHDA, CDR2 SQIVND (reference sequence). V trimming: 5 bases; J trimming: 0 bases; junction bases outside the gene matches: 5. The CDR3 coding sequence is TGTGCCAGTAGTCCCGGGACAGGGGGCAGCTCCTACGAGCAGTACTTC. Amino acid sequence: CASSPGTGGSSYEQYF.

This chain connects TRBV5-4 to TRBJ2-2; 11 bases align to TRBD2. Germline assignment: CDR1 SGHNT and CDR2 YYREEE (reference sequence). The CDR3 is 17 residues long. The V gene end was trimmed by 3 bases and the J gene end by 4 bases; junction bases not matched to a gene: 8. DNA for the CDR3: TGTGCCAGCAGCTCCCTAGCGGGAGGAAGGAGCACCGGGGAGCTGTTTTTT. Encoded protein: CASSSLAGGRSTGELFF.

The rearrangement joins TRBV5-1 to TRBJ1-4, with 10 bases aligning to TRBD1. Germline trimming cut 5 bases from V and 7 bases from J; bases unmatched to any gene: 8. This CDR3 contains 15 residues. CDR1 is SGHRS, CDR2 YFSETQ, per germline. The CDR3 sequence is CASSPGTGEAEKLFF. The CDR3 bases are TGCGCCAGCAGTCCCGGGACAGGGGAGGCTGAAAAACTGTTTTTT.

The rearrangement links TRBV28 to TRBJ2-1, with D possibly matching TRBD2 (5 bases). CDR3 length equals 15 residues. Germline V gene sequence: CDR1 MDHEN, CDR2 SYDVKM. V lost 7 bases and J lost 8, with 21 bases in between. This CDR3 reads CASNGRRRRVDEQFF. The CDR3 DNA follows: TGTGCCAGCAACGGCCGGAGGCGTAGAGTCGATGAGCAGTTCTTC.